Shown below are 24 T cell receptor beta chains from a single sample sequenced in a study of OX40 agonist ivuxolimab in advanced cancers. The library was produced with the immunoSEQ multiplex PCR assay. What TCRdb holds here is the immuneACCESS table cut down to in-frame rearrangements. Part of the clones is not present; checked against another copy, under half of the missing clones reflect an unresolved V gene, and the others are unexplained. The sample data list some 58,000 clones, and 87% of these were observed just once. The top ten constitute about 0.62% of the sample. The sample in question was CD4+ or CD8+ T cells sorted from blood, obtained in a trial of the OX40 agonist ivuxolimab. These receptors came from an adult with an advanced solid tumor such as melanoma, head and neck, liver or kidney cancer.

Worth noting for this clone: The identical CDR3 is also encoded by other nucleotide sequences in the sample. This chain uses TRBV30 with TRBJ2-7, with 7 bases fitting TRBD2. CDR1 GTSNPN and CDR2 SVGIG come from the germline V gene (reference sequence). The CDR3 runs 13 residues. J gave up 0 bases and V 2 bases, and 1 base lay outside the gene matches. The CDR3 nucleotides read TGTGCCTGGAGTCGCGGGAGCTCCTACGAGCAGTACTTC. Protein: CAWSRGSSYEQYF.

This rearrangement joins TRBV6-6 to TRBJ1-5; 9 bases fit TRBD1. This CDR3 has 15 amino acids. Trimming at V came to 6 bases and at J to 6 bases, leaving 9 bases not matched to a gene. Germline loops: CDR1 MNHNY, CDR2 SVGAGI (reference sequence). In DNA form, the CDR3 reads TGTGCCAGCAGCCAAACAGGGGGCGCAGTTCAGCCCCAGCATTTT. It translates to CASSQTGGAVQPQHF.

Concerning this clone itself: Other DNA sequences from this sample encode an identical CDR3 as well. The CDR3 region has the DNA TGTGCCAGCAGCGTAGGGACTAGCTCCTACAATGAGCAGTTCTTC. Its translation: CASSVGTSSYNEQFF. The chain employs TRBV9 and TRBJ2-1, with TRBD2 matching over 7 bases. The V segment lost 0 bases and the J segment 0 bases; nucleotides outside the gene matches: 0. The CDR3 covers 15 residues. CDR1 and CDR2 from the germline V gene are SGDLS and YYNGEE.

CDR3 protein: CASNGAGGQPQHF. CDR3 bases: TGTGCCAGCAACGGCGCGGGTGGCCAGCCCCAGCATTTT. The chain joins TRBV2 to TRBJ1-5; no clear D. This CDR3 is built from 13 residues. Trimming cost V 7 bases and J 7 bases, with 14 bases left between them. Germline V gene data show CDR1 as SNHLY and CDR2 as FYNNEI.

V and J are TRBV6-5 and TRBJ2-7; possible D gene TRBD1, 6 bases. The CDR3 loop spans 12 amino acids. V dropped 6 bases and J dropped 6 bases, with 12 bases sitting between them. Germline-derived CDR1 and CDR2 are MNHEY and SVGAGI. The CDR3 DNA sequence: TGTGCCAGCAGACAGGGTGGAGGCGAGCAGTACTTC. Amino acids: CASRQGGGEQYF.

The chain uses TRBV7-9 and TRBJ2-1, with D perhaps matching TRBD1 or TRBD2 (5 bases each). The CDR3 has 13 amino acids. The germline V gene has CDR1 SEHNR and CDR2 FQNEAQ (reference sequence). Trimming shortened V by 7 bases and J by 2 bases, and 9 bases separated the two germline ends. CDR3 amino acids: CASMGPAYNEQFF. CDR3 nucleotide sequence: TGTGCCAGCATGGGACCGGCCTACAATGAGCAGTTCTTC.

V is TRBV4-2 and J is TRBJ2-5, with 7 bases that match TRBD2. There are 17 residues in the CDR3. Germline loops: CDR1 LGHNA, CDR2 YNFKEQ. V trimming: 4 bases; J trimming: 4 bases; junction bases outside the gene matches: 15. The CDR3 reads CASSPELVGGRGETQYF. The CDR3 nucleotides read TGTGCCAGCAGCCCAGAACTAGTGGGAGGGCGAGGAGAGACCCAGTACTTC.

The chain joins TRBV7-9 to TRBJ2-7, with D possibly being TRBD1 or TRBD2 (5 bases each). The CDR3 covers 14 residues. Germline values: CDR1 SEHNR, CDR2 FQNEAQ (reference sequence). Trimming pared 5 bases from V and 3 bases from J, leaving 14 bases between. CDR3 loop: CASSPRDGGYEQYF. The CDR3 bases are TGTGCCAGCAGCCCCAGGGACGGCGGCTACGAGCAGTACTTC.

In this sample, this clone turned up once. The chain has TRBV5-1 and TRBJ1-5; D is unresolved. With 0 bases removed from V and 1 base from J, the gap between germline ends came to 8 bases. Germline CDR1 reads SGHRS; CDR2 reads YFSETQ. The CDR3 sequence is 15 residues long. This CDR3 is CASSLAAGSNQPQHF. The CDR3 DNA follows: TGCGCCAGCAGCTTGGCGGCGGGCAGCAATCAGCCCCAGCATTTT.

For the CDR3, the DNA is TGTGCCTGGAGTGTACAGGCGGCTTGGGAGCAGTTCTTC. Translating gives CAWSVQAAWEQFF. V usage is TRBV30 and J usage is TRBJ2-1; D is perhaps TRBD1 (5 bases). Trimming stripped 0 bases from V and 10 bases from J, with 13 bases between. The CDR3 runs to 13 residues. The germline CDR1 and CDR2 sequences are GTSNPN and SVGIG (reference sequence).

This clone was counted a few times. The genes are TRBV25-1 and TRBJ2-4; the match to TRBD1 covers 9 bases. Germline loops: CDR1 MGHDK, CDR2 SYGVNS. The J segment lost 7 bases and the V segment lost 6 bases, leaving 7 bases of the junction unmatched. CDR3 length: 14 amino acids. The CDR3 is CASRRTGEGNIQYF. CDR3 DNA: TGTGCCAGCAGACGGACAGGGGAAGGGAACATTCAGTACTTC.

The J gene is TRBJ1-4, the V gene TRBV6-1; 9 bases are shared with TRBD1. Germline V gives CDR1 MNHNS, CDR2 SASEGT. J lost 0 bases, V lost 8 bases, and 1 base had no gene match. The CDR3 loop spans 14 amino acids. The CDR3 region has the DNA TGTGCCAGCCGGGACAGGGCAACTAATGAAAAACTGTTTTTT. As protein: CASRDRATNEKLFF.

The chain has TRBV4-2 and TRBJ2-2; D uncertain. V lost 4 bases and J 4 bases, leaving 13 bases between the germline ends. Germline V gene lookup returns CDR1 LGHNA and CDR2 YNFKEQ. This CDR3 has 15 amino acids. In nucleotides, the CDR3 is TGTGCCAGCAGCCTTAACCGACAAATCACCGGGGAGCTGTTTTTT. It specifies CASSLNRQITGELFF.

The V gene is TRBV6-1, the J gene TRBJ2-3, with 8 bases aligning to TRBD1. V was pared by 4 bases and J by 0 bases, with 6 bases of the junction left unmatched. Germline CDR1 reads MNHNS; CDR2 reads SASEGT. CDR3 length equals 16 residues. CDR3: CASSGVGTGSTDTQYF. The CDR3 DNA sequence: TGTGCCAGCAGTGGAGTGGGGACAGGTAGCACAGATACGCAGTATTTT.

V and J are TRBV18 and TRBJ2-3; 9 bases align to TRBD2. Germline CDR1 KGHSH, CDR2 LQKENI. CDR3 length: 16 residues. Unmatched junction bases numbered 10, after V lost 3 bases and J lost 6 bases. CDR3 region: CASSPRLADTPDTQYF. In DNA form, the CDR3 reads TGTGCCAGCTCACCCCGACTAGCGGACACCCCCGATACGCAGTATTTT.

The rearrangement links TRBV29-1 to TRBJ2-7; 7 nucleotides match TRBD1. The CDR3 has 13 residues. After removal of 7 bases from V and 3 bases from J, the junction contained 9 bases not matched to a gene. CDR1 is SQVTM, CDR2 ANQGSEA, per germline. The chain's CDR3 is CSAGDSPYYEQYF. CDR3 DNA sequence: TGCAGCGCTGGGGACAGTCCCTACTACGAGCAGTACTTC.

This rearrangement joins TRBV30 to TRBJ1-5; unclear D gene. CDR3 length: 12 amino acids. Germline V gives CDR1 GTSNPN, CDR2 SVGIG (reference sequence). V lost 3 bases to trimming and J lost 1 base, with 4 bases between them. CDR3 in amino acids: CAWRQSNQPQHF. In nucleotides, the CDR3 is TGTGCCTGGAGACAGAGCAATCAGCCCCAGCATTTT.

This clone was seen more than once but under ten times. This chain links TRBV6-1 with TRBJ2-3; perhaps TRBD2 as D (6 bases). Germline V gene lookup returns CDR1 MNHNS and CDR2 SASEGT. The CDR3 runs 15 residues. The V and J ends lost 6 bases and 2 bases respectively, with 15 bases between them. DNA for the CDR3: TGTGCCAGCAGCCCCTGGACTACTTCCACAGATACGCAGTATTTT. This translates into CASSPWTTSTDTQYF.

The chain combines TRBV6-5 with TRBJ2-7; 11 positions agree with TRBD2. CDR1 MNHEY and CDR2 SVGAGI come from the germline V gene. V gave up 5 bases and J gave up 3 bases; unmatched junction bases: 3. The CDR3 is 14 residues long. The CDR3 loop is CASSRLAGRYEQYF. CDR3 sequence (DNA): TGTGCCAGCAGTCGACTAGCGGGACGCTACGAGCAGTACTTC.

The chain is built from TRBV11-3 and TRBJ2-7; D uncertain. This CDR3 spans 13 amino acids. CDR1 and CDR2 (germline): SGHNT, YENEEA. The germline V and J ends were trimmed by 0 bases and 0 bases, with 3 bases remaining between them. CDR3 region: CASSLDSSYEQYF. CDR3 DNA: TGTGCCAGCAGCTTAGACAGCTCCTACGAGCAGTACTTC.

The chain links TRBV18 to TRBJ2-3, with unresolved D. V lost 4 bases to trimming and J lost 0 bases, with 5 bases between them. This CDR3 contains 13 residues. CDR1 KGHSH and CDR2 LQKENI come from the germline V gene. The CDR3 DNA reads as TGTGCCAGCTCACTTTCTAGCACAGATACGCAGTATTTT. Translating gives CASSLSSTDTQYF.

The chain is built from TRBV2 and TRBJ2-4; possibly TRBD2 for D (6 bases). The CDR3 loop spans 16 amino acids. Germline V gene lookup returns CDR1 SNHLY and CDR2 FYNNEI. Between the trimmed V and J ends, which lost 3 bases and 5 bases, there was a span of 17 bases. The CDR3 spells CASSEGKVTGENIQYF. In DNA form, the CDR3 reads TGTGCCAGCAGTGAGGGGAAAGTAACGGGGGAAAACATTCAGTACTTC.

The rearrangement joins TRBV25-1 to TRBJ1-1, with D unresolved. The CDR3 has 10 amino acids. Germline CDR1 MGHDK, CDR2 SYGVNS. CDR3 amino acids: CARPPTEAFF. For the CDR3, the DNA is TGTGCGCGGCCCCCCACTGAAGCTTTCTTT.

The rearrangement links TRBV4-1 to TRBJ2-5; D uncertain. CDR3 length: 15 residues. V lost 4 bases and J 3 bases, leaving 15 bases between the germline ends. CDR1 MGHRA and CDR2 YSYEKL come from the germline V gene. CDR3 bases: TGCGCCAGCAGCCGAGCTAAGACCAGAGAAGAGACCCAGTACTTC. It is translated as CASSRAKTREETQYF.